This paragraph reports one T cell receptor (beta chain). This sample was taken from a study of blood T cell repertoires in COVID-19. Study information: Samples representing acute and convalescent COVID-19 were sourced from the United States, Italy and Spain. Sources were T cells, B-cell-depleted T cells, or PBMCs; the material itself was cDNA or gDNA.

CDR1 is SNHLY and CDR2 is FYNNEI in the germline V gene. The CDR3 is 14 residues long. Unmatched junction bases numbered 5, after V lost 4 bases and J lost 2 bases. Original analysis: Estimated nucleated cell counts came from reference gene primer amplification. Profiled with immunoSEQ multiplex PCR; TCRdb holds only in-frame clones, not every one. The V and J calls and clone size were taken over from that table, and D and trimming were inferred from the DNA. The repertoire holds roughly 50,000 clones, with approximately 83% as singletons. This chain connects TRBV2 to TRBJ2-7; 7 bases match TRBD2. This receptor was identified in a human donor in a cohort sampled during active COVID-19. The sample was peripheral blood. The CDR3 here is CASSGRTRTYEQYF. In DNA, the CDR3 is TGTGCCAGCAGTGGCAGGACTAGGACCTACGAGCAGTACTTC.